Reported below is one TCR beta chain. Its antigen is unknown. A much larger clone is a single base away; this may be a read error. The data stem from a study of T cells in Graves' hyperthyroidism and ophthalmopathy. The source material, RNA transcripts, was used to amplify TCR beta CDR3 regions. The HTBI primer set served for first-round RT-PCR of the TCR CDR3. TCRdb used MiXCR to reprocess the multiplex PCR reads, holding one entry per CDR3 protein. This repertoire shows some 500,000 distinct CDR3 sequences, 14% found once; its top ten account for 15% to 20%. Diagnosing involved the use of clinical symptoms, serum thyroxine and TRAb, thyroid ultrasound and orbital computed tomography. Points from the study as a whole: Separating ophthalmopathy from stable hyperthyroidism was achieved by a 13 V-J model. Blood also showed most of the thyroid clonotypes that were expanded above 0.001.

The CDR3 contains 13 residues. V dropped 6 bases and J dropped 6; count of bases not matched to a gene: 7. Per the germline V gene, CDR1 is SGHTA and CDR2 is FQGNSA. The sequence was obtained from a woman under 30 with Graves' hyperthyroidism. Material for sequencing was blood. The rearrangement links TRBV7-2 to TRBJ2-7; TRBD2 matches at 8 bases. The CDR3 loop reads CASSRILAGEQYF. Written as DNA, the CDR3 is TGTGCCAGCAGTCGAATTCTAGCGGGCGAGCAGTACTTC.